Described below is a single TCR beta chain sequence and its context. This clone's antigen is unknown. Within one base of it there is no much larger clone, and no base qualities were kept. The CDR3 starts with the cysteine, ends with the phenylalanine, and has 16 residues. The retained sequence is limited to the CDR3, 48 bases, with the frame set at the first base. Looking up the germline V gene yields CDR1 SGHTA and CDR2 FQGNSA. Here V drops 6 bases and J drops 4 bases, and the junction holds 10 bases not matched to any gene. This record belongs to a study of T cell changes during pregnancy in multiple sclerosis (dated by TCRdb to the late 2010s). At the level of the whole study: The study examined how the T cell repertoire changed over the course of pregnancy in women with multiple sclerosis.

Libraries were built with the immunoSEQ multiplex PCR assay. Sourced from immuneACCESS, this table was stored by TCRdb with only in-frame sequences that have V and J called. A share of the clones is absent; for the studies checked, an unresolved V gene accounts for under half, and the remainder has no known explanation. This sample is represented by 70,000 or so clones; 90% to 95% of them were singletons. Around 0.7% of the sample is taken by the ten largest. The sequencing used peripheral blood, collected in the third trimester of pregnancy. This clonotype was sampled from a female donor in good health, enrolled as a control in a pregnancy study. The sequence links TRBV7-2 to TRBJ2-3; 10 nucleotides in the junction match TRBD2. The DNA reads TGTGCCAGCAGAGCCCCGGGACTAGCGAGCGCAGATACGCAGTATTTT. It translates to CASRAPGLASADTQYF.